The rows below give T cell receptor beta chains drawn from one sample of a study of hypomethylating agent response in myelodysplastic syndrome. Sequenced by immunoSEQ multiplex PCR; TCRdb stores in-frame clones only, minus some. The sample holds about 4,000 clones, more than 85% seen once. The sequencing used bone marrow, collected before or after starting hypomethylating agent treatment for myelodysplastic syndrome (not recorded which). The receptor set was obtained from a human donor with myelodysplastic syndrome. Both conserved end residues are part of each CDR3. D genes are given only for firm matches. Clone size is not always given. Where it is, it says once, few, many or a class for expanded clones.

d_gene: -; j_gene: TRBJ1-2; abundance: -; v_gene: TRBV14; CDR3aa: CASSRDSGRGYTF; CDR3nt: TGTGCCAGCAGCCGGGACTCCGGACGGGGCTACACCTTC
d_gene: TRBD2; j_gene: TRBJ2-2; abundance: -; v_gene: TRBV9; CDR3aa: CASSVAGGTGELFF; CDR3nt: TGTGCCAGCAGCGTAGCGGGAGGCACCGGGGAGCTGTTTTTT
d_gene: -; j_gene: TRBJ2-4; abundance: -; v_gene: TRBV2; CDR3aa: CAGAGQRAKNIQYF; CDR3nt: TGTGCCGGGGCGGGACAACGAGCCAAAAACATTCAGTACTTC
d_gene: -; j_gene: TRBJ1-1; abundance: -; v_gene: TRBV18; CDR3aa: CASSPKDGGPEAFF; CDR3nt: TGTGCCAGCTCACCAAAGGATGGGGGACCTGAAGCTTTCTTT
d_gene: -; j_gene: TRBJ2-7; abundance: -; v_gene: TRBV6-6; CDR3aa: CASSTDSSYEQYF; CDR3nt: TGTGCCAGCAGCACGGACAGTTCCTACGAGCAGTACTTC
d_gene: -; j_gene: TRBJ2-7; abundance: -; v_gene: TRBV10-3; CDR3aa: CAISGGQTYEQYF; CDR3nt: TGTGCCATCAGTGGTGGACAAACCTACGAGCAGTACTTC
d_gene: -; j_gene: TRBJ2-2; abundance: -; v_gene: TRBV25-1; CDR3aa: CASSGLPERELFF; CDR3nt: TGTGCCAGCAGTGGACTTCCTGAGAGGGAGCTGTTTTTT
d_gene: -; j_gene: TRBJ2-2; abundance: -; v_gene: TRBV18; CDR3aa: CASSPGRGGTGELFF; CDR3nt: TGTGCCAGCTCACCAGGCAGGGGAGGAACCGGGGAGCTGTTTTTT
d_gene: -; j_gene: TRBJ1-1; abundance: -; v_gene: TRBV19; CDR3aa: CASSLGSVDTEAFF; CDR3nt: TGTGCCAGTAGTTTAGGGTCGGTCGACACTGAAGCTTTCTTT
d_gene: -; j_gene: TRBJ1-3; abundance: -; v_gene: TRBV30; CDR3aa: CAWRSKNTIYF; CDR3nt: TGTGCCTGGAGATCGAAGAACACCATATATTTT
d_gene: -; j_gene: TRBJ2-3; abundance: -; v_gene: TRBV7-2; CDR3aa: CASSLSTTDTQYF; CDR3nt: TGTGCCAGCAGCTTATCGACGACAGATACGCAGTATTTT
d_gene: -; j_gene: TRBJ2-4; abundance: -; v_gene: TRBV15; CDR3aa: CATSRDSDIQYF; CDR3nt: TGTGCCACCAGCAGAGATTCAGACATTCAGTACTTC
d_gene: TRBD2; j_gene: TRBJ2-7; abundance: -; v_gene: TRBV11-2; CDR3aa: CASSLSLAGSYEQYF; CDR3nt: TGTGCCAGCAGCTTAAGCCTAGCGGGGAGCTACGAGCAGTACTTC
d_gene: -; j_gene: TRBJ2-2; abundance: -; v_gene: TRBV11-2; CDR3aa: CASSYGGINTGELFF; CDR3nt: TGTGCCAGCAGCTACGGCGGGATTAACACCGGGGAGCTGTTTTTT
d_gene: -; j_gene: TRBJ2-2; abundance: -; v_gene: TRBV6-4; CDR3aa: CASSEGQTTGELFF; CDR3nt: TGTGCCAGCAGTGAGGGGCAGACCACCGGGGAGCTGTTTTTT
d_gene: -; j_gene: TRBJ1-1; abundance: -; v_gene: TRBV25-1; CDR3aa: CASSELSRDWTEAFF; CDR3nt: TGTGCCAGCAGTGAATTATCCAGGGATTGGACTGAAGCTTTCTTT
d_gene: TRBD2; j_gene: TRBJ2-7; abundance: -; v_gene: TRBV11-3; CDR3aa: CASSFWTSGREEQYF; CDR3nt: TGTGCCAGCAGCTTTTGGACTAGCGGGAGGGAAGAGCAGTACTTC
d_gene: TRBD2; j_gene: TRBJ2-2; abundance: -; v_gene: TRBV11-2; CDR3aa: CASSLVSGRATGELFF; CDR3nt: TGTGCCAGCAGCCTAGTTAGCGGGAGGGCTACCGGGGAGCTGTTTTTT
d_gene: -; j_gene: TRBJ2-1; abundance: -; v_gene: TRBV6-4; CDR3aa: CASSKGGSGNEQFF; CDR3nt: TGTGCCAGCAGTAAGGGCGGGTCTGGGAATGAGCAGTTCTTC
d_gene: -; j_gene: TRBJ2-4; abundance: -; v_gene: TRBV28; CDR3aa: CASSLRKGGNIQYF; CDR3nt: TGTGCCAGCAGTTTGAGGAAGGGGGGAAACATTCAGTACTTC
d_gene: -; j_gene: TRBJ1-6; abundance: -; v_gene: TRBV5-1; CDR3aa: CASSVDRLASGSPLHF; CDR3nt: TGCGCCAGCAGTGTTGACAGGCTAGCCAGTGGTTCACCCCTCCACTTT
d_gene: TRBD2; j_gene: TRBJ2-7; abundance: -; v_gene: TRBV5-4; CDR3aa: CASSRERGFDEQYF; CDR3nt: TGTGCCAGCAGCAGGGAGCGGGGGTTCGACGAGCAGTACTTC
d_gene: -; j_gene: TRBJ2-1; abundance: -; v_gene: TRBV9; CDR3aa: CASSVAVGSLGNEQFF; CDR3nt: TGTGCCAGCAGCGTAGCGGTTGGATCGCTAGGTAATGAGCAGTTCTTC
d_gene: TRBD1; j_gene: TRBJ2-7; abundance: -; v_gene: TRBV6-1; CDR3aa: CASRQTGTGSYEQYF; CDR3nt: TGTGCCAGCAGGCAGACCGGGACAGGGTCCTACGAGCAGTACTTC
d_gene: -; j_gene: TRBJ1-6; abundance: -; v_gene: TRBV29-1; CDR3aa: CSVREQGSYNSPLHF; CDR3nt: TGCAGCGTTAGGGAACAAGGGTCCTATAATTCACCCCTCCACTTT
d_gene: -; j_gene: TRBJ1-2; abundance: -; v_gene: TRBV28; CDR3aa: CASSLWDLGGYTF; CDR3nt: TGTGCCAGCAGTTTATGGGATTTAGGTGGCTACACCTTC
d_gene: TRBD2; j_gene: TRBJ2-2; abundance: -; v_gene: TRBV7-8; CDR3aa: CASSLREAGGTGELFF; CDR3nt: TGTGCCAGCAGCTTACGGGAGGCCGGGGGGACCGGGGAGCTGTTTTTT
d_gene: -; j_gene: TRBJ2-3; abundance: -; v_gene: TRBV6-4; CDR3aa: CASSESHPPDTQYF; CDR3nt: TGTGCCAGCAGTGAATCCCACCCGCCGGATACGCAGTATTTT
d_gene: TRBD2; j_gene: TRBJ2-1; abundance: -; v_gene: TRBV5-1; CDR3aa: CASSAGLAGLNEQFF; CDR3nt: TGCGCCAGCAGCGCGGGACTAGCGGGACTCAATGAGCAGTTCTTC
d_gene: -; j_gene: TRBJ2-7; abundance: -; v_gene: TRBV6-9; CDR3aa: CASSEKSYEQYF; CDR3nt: TGTGCCAGCAGTGAAAAAAGCTACGAGCAGTACTTC
d_gene: TRBD1; j_gene: TRBJ2-5; abundance: once; v_gene: TRBV11-2; CDR3aa: CASSPMVGQGTETQYF; CDR3nt: TGTGCCAGCAGCCCCATGGTGGGACAGGGGACGGAGACCCAGTACTTC
d_gene: TRBD1; j_gene: TRBJ2-1; abundance: -; v_gene: TRBV6-4; CDR3aa: CASIGQGANFSYNEQFF; CDR3nt: TGTGCCAGCATTGGACAGGGGGCGAATTTCTCCTACAATGAGCAGTTCTTC
d_gene: TRBD2; j_gene: TRBJ2-7; abundance: few; v_gene: TRBV6-5; CDR3aa: CASSYSTSGRIYEQYF; CDR3nt: TGTGCCAGCAGTTACTCCACTAGCGGGAGAATCTACGAGCAGTACTTC
d_gene: -; j_gene: TRBJ1-6; abundance: -; v_gene: TRBV6-6; CDR3aa: CASRPGASSYNSPLHF; CDR3nt: TGTGCCAGCCGCCCGGGGGCCAGCTCCTATAATTCACCCCTCCACTTT
d_gene: -; j_gene: TRBJ2-2; abundance: -; v_gene: TRBV18; CDR3aa: CASSPSRADGPNTGELFF; CDR3nt: TGTGCCAGCTCACCCAGCAGGGCTGATGGCCCTAACACCGGGGAGCTGTTTTTT
d_gene: -; j_gene: TRBJ1-2; abundance: few; v_gene: TRBV19; CDR3aa: CASSATHAGLNYGYTF; CDR3nt: TGTGCCAGTAGTGCCACACATGCCGGACTGAACTATGGCTACACCTTC